This section outlines one T cell receptor (beta chain) sequence together with its context. Its antigen is not identified. The junction shows a germline mismatch at one end, possibly a read error. CDR3 size: 16 residues. Germline-derived CDR1 and CDR2 are SGHAT and FQNNGV. This specimen comes from a study of tumor-infiltrating lymphocytes in glioblastoma multiforme. TCR beta libraries were built from RNA through three nested multiplex PCR rounds using modified ARM-PCR. A C-beta primer primed TCRB cDNA from roughly 0.51 ug RNA. Each CDR3 protein gets one entry after TCRdb re-called the multiplex PCR reads with MiXCR. This sample has about 32,000 distinct CDR3 sequences; more than 55% occur once, and the top ten carry approximately 35%. Study-wide results and caveats: The T cells in this sample were not sorted into functional subsets. Clone frequencies may be distorted by unequal TCR transcripts per cell.

The chain employs TRBV11-2 and TRBJ2-3; D is ambiguous. The receptor's source is a male donor with glioblastoma. Input material: brain tumor tissue. The DNA of the CDR3 is TGTGCCAGCAGCCTTTCTATCGGGTACAGCACGGATACGCAGTATTTT. Translated: CASSLSIGYSTDTQYF.